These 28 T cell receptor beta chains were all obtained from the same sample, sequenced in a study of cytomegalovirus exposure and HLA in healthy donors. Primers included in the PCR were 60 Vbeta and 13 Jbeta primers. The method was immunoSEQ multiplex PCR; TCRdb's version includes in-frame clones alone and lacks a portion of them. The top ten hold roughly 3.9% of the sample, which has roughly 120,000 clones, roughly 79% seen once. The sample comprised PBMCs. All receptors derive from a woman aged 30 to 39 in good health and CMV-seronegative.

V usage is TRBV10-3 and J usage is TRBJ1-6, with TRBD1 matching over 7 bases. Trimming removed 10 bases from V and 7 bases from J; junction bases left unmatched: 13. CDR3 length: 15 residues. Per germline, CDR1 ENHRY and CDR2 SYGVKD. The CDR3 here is CATLKDGTVNSPLHF. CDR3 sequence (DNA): TGTGCCACCTTGAAAGATGGGACAGTAAATTCACCCCTCCACTTT.

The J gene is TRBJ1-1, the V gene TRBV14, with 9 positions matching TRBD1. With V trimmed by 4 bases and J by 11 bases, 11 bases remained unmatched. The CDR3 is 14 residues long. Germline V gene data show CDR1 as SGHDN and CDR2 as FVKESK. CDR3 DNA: TGTGCCAGCAGCCTCCTGGGGACAGGGAGGAAGGCTTTCTTT. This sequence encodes CASSLLGTGRKAFF.

The DNA for the CDR3 is TGTGCCAGCAGTTTAAGAGGGCGGTGGAGCACAGATACGCAGTATTTT. It encodes CASSLRGRWSTDTQYF. The chain links TRBV27 to TRBJ2-3, with D perhaps matching TRBD2 (5 bases). CDR1 MNHEY and CDR2 SMNVEV come from the germline V gene (reference sequence). CDR3 length: 16 amino acids. V lost 2 bases to trimming and J lost 0 bases, with 12 bases between them.

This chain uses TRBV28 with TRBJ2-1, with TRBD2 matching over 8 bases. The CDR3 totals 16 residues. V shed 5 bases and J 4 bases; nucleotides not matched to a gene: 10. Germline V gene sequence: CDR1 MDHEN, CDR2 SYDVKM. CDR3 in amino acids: CASSGVAGRIYNEQFF. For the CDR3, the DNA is TGTGCCAGCAGTGGGGTAGCGGGAAGGATTTACAATGAGCAGTTCTTC.

CDR3 in DNA: TGTGCCAGCAGTGAAGAAGTAGCTCTAGCGGGTGCCTACGAGCAGTACTTC. Translated: CASSEEVALAGAYEQYF. The chain is built from TRBV6-1 and TRBJ2-5; 8 positions agree with TRBD2. The J call may be faulty, since TRBJ2-7 better matches the DNA end. Germline assignment: CDR1 MNHNS and CDR2 SASEGT. The CDR3 runs to 17 residues.

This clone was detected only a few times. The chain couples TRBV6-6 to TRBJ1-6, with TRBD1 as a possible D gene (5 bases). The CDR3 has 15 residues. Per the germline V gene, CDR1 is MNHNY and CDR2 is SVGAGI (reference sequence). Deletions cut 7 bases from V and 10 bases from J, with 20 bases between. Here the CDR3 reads CASTAWGQDRSPLHF. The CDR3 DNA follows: TGTGCCAGCACTGCGTGGGGCCAGGACCGGTCACCCCTCCACTTT.

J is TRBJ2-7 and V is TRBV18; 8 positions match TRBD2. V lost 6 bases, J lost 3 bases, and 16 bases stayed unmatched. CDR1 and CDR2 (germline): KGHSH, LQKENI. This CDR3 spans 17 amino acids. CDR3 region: CASSPLGMAGGVYEQYF. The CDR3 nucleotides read TGTGCCAGCTCGCCCCTTGGGATGGCGGGAGGAGTCTACGAGCAGTACTTC. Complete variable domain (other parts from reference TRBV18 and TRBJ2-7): NAGVMQNPRHLVRRRGQEARLRCSPMKGHSHVYWYRQLPEEGLKFMVYLQKENIIDESGMPKERFSAEFPKEGPSILRIQQVVRGDSAAYFCASSPLGMAGGVYEQYFGPGTRLTVT.

The CDR3 loop reads CASSLDRARYEQYF. Written as DNA, the CDR3 is TGCGCCAGCAGCTTGGACAGGGCACGCTACGAGCAGTACTTC. The J gene is TRBJ2-5, the V gene TRBV5-1, with D tentatively TRBD1 (6 bases). With the DNA end fitting TRBJ2-7 better, the J assignment may be wrong. Germline-derived CDR1 and CDR2 are SGHRS and YFSETQ. The CDR3 length is 14 residues.

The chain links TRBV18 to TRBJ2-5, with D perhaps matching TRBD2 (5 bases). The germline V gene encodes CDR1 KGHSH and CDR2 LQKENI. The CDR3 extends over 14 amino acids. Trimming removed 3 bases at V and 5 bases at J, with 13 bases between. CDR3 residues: CASSPSVGSETQYF. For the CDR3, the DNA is TGTGCCAGCTCACCTTCGGTGGGGAGCGAGACCCAGTACTTC.

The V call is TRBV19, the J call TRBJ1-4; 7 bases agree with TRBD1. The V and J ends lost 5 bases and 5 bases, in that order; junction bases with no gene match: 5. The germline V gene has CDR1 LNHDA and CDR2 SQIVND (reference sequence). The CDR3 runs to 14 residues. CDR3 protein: CASSLGTVNEKLFF. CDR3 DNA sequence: TGTGCCAGTAGTTTAGGGACAGTGAATGAAAAACTGTTTTTT.

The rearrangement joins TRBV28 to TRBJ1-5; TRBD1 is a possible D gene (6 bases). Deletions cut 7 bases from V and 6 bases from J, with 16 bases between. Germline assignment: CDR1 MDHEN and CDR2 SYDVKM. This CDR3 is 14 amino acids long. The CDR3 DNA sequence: TGTGCCAGCACCGAGACGGGAGGGGGTCAGCCCCAGCATTTT. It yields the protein CASTETGGGQPQHF.

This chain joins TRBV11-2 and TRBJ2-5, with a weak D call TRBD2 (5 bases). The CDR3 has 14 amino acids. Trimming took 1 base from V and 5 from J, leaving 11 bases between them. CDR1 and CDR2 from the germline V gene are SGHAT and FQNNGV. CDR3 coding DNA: TGTGCCAGCAGCTTAGGAGGGTGGTTGGAGACCCAGTACTTC. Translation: CASSLGGWLETQYF.

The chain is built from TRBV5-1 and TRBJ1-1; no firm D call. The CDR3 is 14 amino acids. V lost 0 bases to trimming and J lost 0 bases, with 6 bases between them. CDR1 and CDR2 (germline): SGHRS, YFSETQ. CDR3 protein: CASSLAMLNTEAFF. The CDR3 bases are TGCGCCAGCAGCTTGGCTATGCTGAACACTGAAGCTTTCTTT.

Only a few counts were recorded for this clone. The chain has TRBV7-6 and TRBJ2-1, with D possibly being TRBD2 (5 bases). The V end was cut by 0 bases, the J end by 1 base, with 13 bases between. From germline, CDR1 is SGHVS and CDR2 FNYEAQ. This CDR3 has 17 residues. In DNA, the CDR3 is TGTGCCAGCAGCTTAGCTGTCCGGGAATGGTCCTACAATGAGCAGTTCTTC. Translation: CASSLAVREWSYNEQFF. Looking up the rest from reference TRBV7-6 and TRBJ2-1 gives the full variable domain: GAGVSQSPRYKVTKRGQDVALRCDPISGHVSLYWYRQALGQGPEFLTYFNYEAQQDKSGLPNDRFSAERPEGSISTLTIQRTEQRDSAMYRCASSLAVREWSYNEQFFGPGTRLTVL.

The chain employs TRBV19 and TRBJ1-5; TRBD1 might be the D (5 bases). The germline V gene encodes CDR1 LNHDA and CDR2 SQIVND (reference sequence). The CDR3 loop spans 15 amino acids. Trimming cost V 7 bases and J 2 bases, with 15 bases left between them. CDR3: CASIQTRGGNQPQHF. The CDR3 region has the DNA TGTGCCAGTATCCAGACTAGGGGTGGCAATCAGCCCCAGCATTTT.

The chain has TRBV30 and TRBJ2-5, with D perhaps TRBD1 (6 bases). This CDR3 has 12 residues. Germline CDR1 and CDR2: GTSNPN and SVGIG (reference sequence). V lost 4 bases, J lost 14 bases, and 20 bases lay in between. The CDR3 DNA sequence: TGTGCCTGGAAGAGGGGGACCAATCCGGTATACTTC. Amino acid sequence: CAWKRGTNPVYF.

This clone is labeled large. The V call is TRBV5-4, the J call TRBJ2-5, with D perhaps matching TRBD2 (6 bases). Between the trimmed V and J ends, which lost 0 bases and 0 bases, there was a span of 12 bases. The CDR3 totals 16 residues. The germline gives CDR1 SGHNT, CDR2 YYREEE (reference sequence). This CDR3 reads CASSLVGGEDQETQYF. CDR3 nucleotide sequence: TGTGCCAGCAGCTTGGTGGGGGGAGAGGACCAAGAGACCCAGTACTTC.

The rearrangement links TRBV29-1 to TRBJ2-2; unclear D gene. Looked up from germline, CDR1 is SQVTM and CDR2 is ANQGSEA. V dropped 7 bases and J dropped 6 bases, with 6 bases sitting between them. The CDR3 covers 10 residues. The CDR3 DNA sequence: TGCAGCGCCGAGGCCGGGGAGCTGTTTTTT. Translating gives CSAEAGELFF.

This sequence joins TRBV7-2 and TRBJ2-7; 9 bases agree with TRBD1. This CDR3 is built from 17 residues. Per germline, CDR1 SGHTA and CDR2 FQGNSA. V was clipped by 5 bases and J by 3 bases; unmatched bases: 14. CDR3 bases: TGTGCCAGCAGCCCCCCGGGACAGGGCACGAGCCTCTACGAGCAGTACTTC. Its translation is CASSPPGQGTSLYEQYF. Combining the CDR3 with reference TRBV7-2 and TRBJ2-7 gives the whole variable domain GAGVSQSPSNKVTEKGKDVELRCDPISGHTALYWYRQSLGQGLEFLIYFQGNSAPDKSGLPSDRFSAERTGGSVSTLTIQRTQQEDSAVYLCASSPPGQGTSLYEQYFGPGTRLTVT.

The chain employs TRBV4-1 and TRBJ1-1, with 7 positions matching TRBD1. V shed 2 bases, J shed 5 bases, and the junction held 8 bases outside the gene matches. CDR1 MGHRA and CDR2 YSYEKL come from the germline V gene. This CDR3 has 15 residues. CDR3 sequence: CASSQNNRGGTEAFF. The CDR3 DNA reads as TGCGCCAGCAGCCAAAATAACAGGGGTGGAACTGAAGCTTTCTTT.

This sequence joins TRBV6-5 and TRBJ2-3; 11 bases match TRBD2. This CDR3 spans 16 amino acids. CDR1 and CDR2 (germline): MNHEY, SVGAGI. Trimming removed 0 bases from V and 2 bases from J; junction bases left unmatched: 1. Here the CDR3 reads CASSYSTSGVTDTQYF. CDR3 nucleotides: TGTGCCAGCAGTTACTCGACTAGCGGGGTCACAGATACGCAGTATTTT.

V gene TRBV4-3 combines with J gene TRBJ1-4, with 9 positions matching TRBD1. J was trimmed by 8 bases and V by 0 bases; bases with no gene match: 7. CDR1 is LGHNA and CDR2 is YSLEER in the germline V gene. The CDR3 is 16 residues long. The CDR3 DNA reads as TGCGCCAGCAGCCAAGATACCGGACAGGGGTTCGAAAAACTGTTTTTT. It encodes CASSQDTGQGFEKLFF.

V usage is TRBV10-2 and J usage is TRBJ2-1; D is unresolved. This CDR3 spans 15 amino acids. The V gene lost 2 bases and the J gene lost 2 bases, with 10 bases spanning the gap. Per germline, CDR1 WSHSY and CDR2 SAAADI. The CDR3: CASSEAELAYNEQFF. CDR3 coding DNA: TGCGCCAGCAGTGAGGCCGAACTTGCCTACAATGAGCAGTTCTTC.

CDR3 DNA sequence: TGTGCCAGTAGTTCAGGGCTTCGGCCCCAGCATTTT. Its translation: CASSSGLRPQHF. The rearrangement joins TRBV19 to TRBJ1-5; D is perhaps TRBD1 (5 bases). Germline CDR1 and CDR2: LNHDA and SQIVND (reference sequence). CDR3 length equals 12 residues. Trimming removed 5 bases at V and 9 bases at J, with 11 bases between.

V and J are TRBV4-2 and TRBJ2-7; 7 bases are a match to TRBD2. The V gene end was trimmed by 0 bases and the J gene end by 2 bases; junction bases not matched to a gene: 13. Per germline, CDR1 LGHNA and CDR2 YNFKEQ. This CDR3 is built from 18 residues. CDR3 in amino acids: CASSQDMASGDMTYEQYF. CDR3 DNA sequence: TGTGCCAGCAGCCAAGATATGGCAAGCGGGGATATGACCTACGAGCAGTACTTC.

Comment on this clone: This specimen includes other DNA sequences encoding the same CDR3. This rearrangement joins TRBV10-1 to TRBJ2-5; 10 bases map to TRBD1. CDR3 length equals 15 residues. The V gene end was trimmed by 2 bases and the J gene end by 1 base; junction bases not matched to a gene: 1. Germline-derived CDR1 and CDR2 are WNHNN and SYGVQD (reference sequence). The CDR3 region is CASSERTGGQETQYF. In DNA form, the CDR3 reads TGCGCCAGCAGTGAGAGGACAGGGGGCCAAGAGACCCAGTACTTC.

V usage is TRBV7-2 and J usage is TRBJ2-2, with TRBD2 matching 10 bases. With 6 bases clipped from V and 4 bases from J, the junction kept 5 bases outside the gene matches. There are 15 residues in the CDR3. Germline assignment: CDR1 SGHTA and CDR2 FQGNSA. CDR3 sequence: CASSIIAGGTGELFF. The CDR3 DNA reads TGTGCCAGCAGTATTATAGCGGGAGGCACCGGGGAGCTGTTTTTT.

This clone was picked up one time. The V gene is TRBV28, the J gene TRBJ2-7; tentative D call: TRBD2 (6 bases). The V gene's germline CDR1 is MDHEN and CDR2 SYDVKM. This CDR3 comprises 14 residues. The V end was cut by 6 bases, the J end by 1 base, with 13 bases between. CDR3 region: CASSPDGGSYEQYF. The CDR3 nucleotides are TGTGCCAGCAGCCCCGACGGGGGTTCCTACGAGCAGTACTTC.